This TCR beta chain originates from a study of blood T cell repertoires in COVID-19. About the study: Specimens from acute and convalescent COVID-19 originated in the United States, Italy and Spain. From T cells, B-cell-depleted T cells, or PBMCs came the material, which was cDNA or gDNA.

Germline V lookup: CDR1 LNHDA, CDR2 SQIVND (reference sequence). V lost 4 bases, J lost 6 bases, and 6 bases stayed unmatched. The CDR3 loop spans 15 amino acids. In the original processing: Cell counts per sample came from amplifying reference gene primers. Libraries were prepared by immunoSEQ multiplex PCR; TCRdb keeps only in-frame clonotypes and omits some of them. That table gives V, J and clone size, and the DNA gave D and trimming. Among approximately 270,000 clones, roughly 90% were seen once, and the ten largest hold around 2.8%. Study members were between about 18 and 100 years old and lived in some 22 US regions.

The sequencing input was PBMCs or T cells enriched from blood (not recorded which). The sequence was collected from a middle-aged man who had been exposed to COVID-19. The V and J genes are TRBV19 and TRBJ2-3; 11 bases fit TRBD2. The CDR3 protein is CASSSLAGGGDTQYF. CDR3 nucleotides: TGTGCCAGTAGTAGTCTAGCGGGAGGTGGCGATACGCAGTATTTT.